This paragraph reports one TCR beta chain. Its antigen is currently unknown. Deletions cut 4 bases from V and 3 bases from J, with 17 bases between. This CDR3 comprises 15 residues. Germline V gene lookup returns CDR1 SGDLS and CDR2 YYNGEE. The primer mix had 60 Vbeta and 13 Jbeta primers. Produced via immunoSEQ multiplex PCR; TCRdb's table is partial and in-frame only. The sample lists 100,000 to 140,000 clones, 77% occurring once. The sample comes from a study of cytomegalovirus exposure and HLA in healthy donors. Whole-study results and caveats: Information on immune exposure was restricted to one variable (CMV serostatus). As a later analysis revealed, the rate of TCR association differed by HLA locus, with DRB1 most and HLA-C fewest. Apparent HLA restriction characterized most CMV-associated TCR beta chains in a later analysis. Across donors, most TCRs were seen rarely, yet some public ones were widespread.

The specimen sequenced was PBMCs. This TCR was recovered from a male donor in good health and CMV-seronegative. The chain links TRBV9 to TRBJ2-7, with D maybe TRBD2 (7 bases). The CDR3 reads CASSRTGGPGYEQYF. The CDR3 DNA is TGTGCCAGCAGCCGCACCGGGGGGCCGGGCTACGAGCAGTACTTC.